This T cell receptor beta chain comes out of a study of cytomegalovirus exposure and HLA in healthy donors. In the study overall: Out of around 360 genotyped donors, about 76% belonged to the Caucasian-associated ancestry cluster. Points from the study as a whole: TCR beta V- and J-gene trimming was later associated with a missense DCLRE1C variant. A prior analysis recorded that most TCR beta V segments were productive about 87% or about 30% of the time.

Notes on this clone: Its antigen is currently unknown.

Healthy bone marrow donors supplied every sample. The V end was cut by 4 bases, the J end by 1 base, with 8 bases between. In germline, CDR1 is SGHRS, CDR2 YFSETQ. The CDR3 runs 13 residues. PCR was performed using 60 Vbeta and 13 Jbeta primers. The protocol was immunoSEQ multiplex PCR, while the TCRdb copy is restricted to in-frame clones and leaves out a portion. The sample contains under 200,000 clones, 75% to 90% of which appear only once. The chain recombines TRBV5-1 with TRBJ2-5; no clear D gene. The TCR originated in a human donor in good health. Sequencing used PBMCs. The CDR3, as DNA: TGCGCCAGCAGCACAACAGTCCAAGAGACCCAGTACTTC. As protein: CASSTTVQETQYF.